One and the same sample provided the 9 T cell receptor beta chains below, sequenced in a study of siplizumab effects on memory and regulatory T cells. TCRdb's copy holds only in-frame clones and misses some; the assay was immunoSEQ multiplex PCR. This sample has 85,000 to 130,000 clones, with around 90% found just once. The sequenced material came from Tregs sorted from blood. The receptor set was obtained from a human donor in good health.

The rearrangement joins TRBV19 to TRBJ2-3; D unclear. Germline assignment: CDR1 LNHDA and CDR2 SQIVND (reference sequence). CDR3 size: 14 residues. Trimming removed 6 bases at V and 2 bases at J, with 12 bases between. CDR3 DNA sequence: TGTGCCAGTAGCTCCGGATTATACACAGATACGCAGTATTTT. Its translation: CASSSGLYTDTQYF.

The chain joins TRBV25-1 to TRBJ2-2, with 7 bases aligning to TRBD2. J gave up 6 bases and V 8 bases, and 6 bases lay outside the gene matches. Germline lookup yields CDR1 MGHDK and CDR2 SYGVNS. The CDR3 has 13 amino acids. The CDR3 reads CASRGLAAGELFF. The DNA for the CDR3 is TGTGCCAGCCGTGGGCTAGCGGCCGGGGAGCTGTTTTTT. Drawing the rest from reference TRBV25-1 and TRBJ2-2, the complete variable domain is EADIYQTPRYLVIGTGKKITLECSQTMGHDKMYWYQQDPGMELHLIHYSYGVNSTEKGDLSSESTVSRIRTEHFPLTLESARPSHTSQYLCASRGLAAGELFFGEGSRLTVL.

The V and J genes are TRBV5-1 and TRBJ2-3, with 10 bases identical to TRBD2. Trimming removed 2 bases from V and 1 base from J; junction bases left unmatched: 1. This CDR3 contains 15 residues. Germline V gene lookup returns CDR1 SGHRS and CDR2 YFSETQ. The CDR3 reads CASSFGLAGTDTQYF. The CDR3 coding sequence is TGCGCCAGCAGCTTCGGACTAGCGGGCACAGATACGCAGTATTTT.

The J gene is TRBJ2-7, the V gene TRBV7-8; 13 nucleotides align to TRBD2. V shed 2 bases, J shed 5 bases, and the junction held 9 bases outside the gene matches. Germline assignment: CDR1 SGHVS and CDR2 FQNEAQ. The CDR3 is 17 residues long. As DNA, the CDR3 is TGTGCCAGCAGCTTACGAAGGACTAGCGGGAGTGTAAACGAGCAGTACTTC. Translated: CASSLRRTSGSVNEQYF.

V and J are TRBV27 and TRBJ1-5, with TRBD1 as a possible D gene (6 bases). In germline, CDR1 is MNHEY, CDR2 SMNVEV (reference sequence). V was trimmed by 4 bases and J by 5 bases, leaving 15 bases between them. The CDR3 is made up of 15 amino acids. The CDR3 here is CASSSTGKGYQPQHF. CDR3 DNA sequence: TGTGCCAGCAGTTCTACAGGGAAGGGGTATCAGCCCCAGCATTTT.

This clone was seen a handful of times. The chain is built from TRBV15 and TRBJ2-3, with no clear D. Germline values: CDR1 LNHNV, CDR2 YYDKDF (reference sequence). CDR3 length: 15 residues. V lost 1 base and J lost 4, with 12 bases in between. DNA of the CDR3: TGTGCCACCAGCAGAGTTGTTATGGGTCCAGATACGCAGTATTTT. Protein: CATSRVVMGPDTQYF.

The table lists this clone with a few counts. The rearrangement uses TRBV11-2 and TRBJ1-1; D is uncertain. The CDR3 is made up of 14 amino acids. CDR1 and CDR2 from the germline V gene are SGHAT and FQNNGV. The V gene lost 3 bases and the J gene lost 0 bases, with 8 bases spanning the gap. The CDR3: CASSFIGMNTEAFF. CDR3 in DNA: TGTGCCAGCAGCTTTATTGGAATGAACACTGAAGCTTTCTTT. Full variable domain (outside the CDR3, taken from reference TRBV11-2 and TRBJ1-1): EAGVAQSPRYKIIEKRQSVAFWCNPISGHATLYWYQQILGQGPKLLIQFQNNGVVDDSQLPKDRFSAERLKGVDSTLKIQPAKLEDSAVYLCASSFIGMNTEAFFGQGTRLTVV.

The chain combines TRBV2 with TRBJ1-4; 8 positions match TRBD1. Trimming took 6 bases from V and 0 from J; bases not matched to a gene: 12. This CDR3 spans 18 amino acids. The germline V gene encodes CDR1 SNHLY and CDR2 FYNNEI. The CDR3 spells CASSSRQGRLATNEKLFF. In DNA, the CDR3 is TGTGCCAGCAGCTCTCGACAGGGGAGACTTGCAACTAATGAAAAACTGTTTTTT.

This clone showed up just once. The V gene is TRBV7-3, the J gene TRBJ2-1, with TRBD2 matching 7 bases. CDR3 length: 17 residues. V dropped 1 base and J dropped 6; count of bases not matched to a gene: 12. CDR1 is SGHTA and CDR2 is FQGTGA in the germline V gene. CDR3 loop: CASSLRGPLERGNEQFF. CDR3 nucleotides: TGTGCCAGCAGCTTAAGGGGCCCTCTGGAGCGGGGCAATGAGCAGTTCTTC.